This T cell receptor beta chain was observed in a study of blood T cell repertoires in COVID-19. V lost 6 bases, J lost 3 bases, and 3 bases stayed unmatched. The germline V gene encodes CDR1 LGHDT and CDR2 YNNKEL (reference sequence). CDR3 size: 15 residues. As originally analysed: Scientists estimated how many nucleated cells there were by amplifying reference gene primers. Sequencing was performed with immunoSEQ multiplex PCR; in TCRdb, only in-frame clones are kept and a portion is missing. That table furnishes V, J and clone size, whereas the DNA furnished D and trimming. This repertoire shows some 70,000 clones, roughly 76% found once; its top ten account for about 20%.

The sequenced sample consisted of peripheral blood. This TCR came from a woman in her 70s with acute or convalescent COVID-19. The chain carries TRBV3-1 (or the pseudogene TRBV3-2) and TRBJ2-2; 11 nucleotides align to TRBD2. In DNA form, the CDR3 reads TGTGCCAGCAGGGGGGGACTAGCGGACACCGGGGAGCTGTTTTTT. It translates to CASRGGLADTGELFF.